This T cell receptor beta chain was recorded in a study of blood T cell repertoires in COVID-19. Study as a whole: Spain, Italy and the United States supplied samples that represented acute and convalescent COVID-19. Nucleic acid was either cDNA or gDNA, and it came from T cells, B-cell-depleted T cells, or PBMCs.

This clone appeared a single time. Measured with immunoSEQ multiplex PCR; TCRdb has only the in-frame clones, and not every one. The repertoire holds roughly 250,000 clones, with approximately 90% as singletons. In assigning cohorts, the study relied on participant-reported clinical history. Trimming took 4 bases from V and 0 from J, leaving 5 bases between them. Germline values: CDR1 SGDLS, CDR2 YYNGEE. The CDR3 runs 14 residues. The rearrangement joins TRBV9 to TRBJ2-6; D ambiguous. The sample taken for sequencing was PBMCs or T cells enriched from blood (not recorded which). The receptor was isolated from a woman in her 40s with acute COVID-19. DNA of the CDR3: TGTGCCAGCAGCTCGAGCTCTGGGGCCAACGTCCTGACTTTC. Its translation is CASSSSSGANVLTF. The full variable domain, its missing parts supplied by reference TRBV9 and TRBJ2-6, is DSGVTQTPKHLITATGQRVTLRCSPRSGDLSVYWYQQSLDQGLQFLIQYYNGEERAKGNILERFSAQQFPDLHSELNLSSLELGDSALYFCASSSSSGANVLTFGAGSRLTVL.